These 15 T cell receptor beta chains were sequenced from one sample in a study of blood T cells in healthy people across ages (dated by TCRdb to 2014 to 2015). Preparation of the library involved 5' RACE. This sample was sequenced with an Illumina HiSeq 2500. A second about 6 to 11 cycle PCR used a sample-barcoded 5' primer and a J-beta primer mix. Starting from the raw public reads, TCRdb applied fastp trimming at Q25, assembled clones with MiXCR and retained in-frame beta chains. Rows with one shared CDR3 protein collapse into an entry with the most common genes and DNA. The sample table contains fewer than 750,000 distinct CDR3 sequences; only one count was recorded for 40% to 65% of them. The top ten clones comprise about 14% of the sample. What was sequenced was blood. The receptors were sampled from a woman of 80 years or more in good health.

This clonotype was detected ten times or more. This rearrangement joins TRBV6-5 to TRBJ2-3; TRBD2 aligns across 11 bases. The length of the CDR3 is 16 residues. CDR1 is MNHEY and CDR2 is SVGAGI in the germline V gene. Germline trimming cut 3 bases from V and 6 bases from J; bases unmatched to any gene: 8. In DNA, the CDR3 is TGTGCCAGCAGTTATACCGGGACTAGCGGTTGGGATACGCAGTATTTT. Amino acid sequence: CASSYTGTSGWDTQYF.

This clonotype has a count of ten or more. The rearrangement uses TRBV10-3 and TRBJ2-3; maybe TRBD1 (5 bases). The V and J ends lost 7 bases and 7 bases respectively, with 15 bases between them. The CDR3 loop spans 13 amino acids. The germline V gene has CDR1 ENHRY and CDR2 SYGVKD. The CDR3 is CAITAGPLNTQYF. Written as DNA, the CDR3 is TGTGCCATCACAGCAGGGCCATTGAATACGCAGTATTTT.

CDR3 DNA: TGTGCCAGCAGCCCGGGCGCTAGCGGGAGTTACGAGCAGTACTTC. Amino acid sequence: CASSPGASGSYEQYF. The chain combines TRBV7-2 with TRBJ2-7, with 10 bases fitting TRBD2. V lost 5 bases to trimming and J lost 4 bases; unmatched junction nucleotides: 8. Looked up from germline, CDR1 is SGHTA and CDR2 is FQGNSA. The CDR3 contains 15 residues.

A remark on this clonotype: A much larger clone differs by one base, so this may be a read error. The chain carries TRBV20-1 and TRBJ1-4; D gene ambiguous. This CDR3 spans 15 amino acids. The germline gives CDR1 DFQATT, CDR2 SNEGSKA (reference sequence). CDR3 sequence reads: CSVRRASVSDEKLFF. CDR3 coding DNA: TGCAGTGTTAGACGGGCATCAGTGAGTGACGAAAAACTGTTTTTT.

This clonotype showed up just once. V and J are TRBV5-1 and TRBJ2-1; 11 bases are shared with TRBD2. The V gene's germline CDR1 is SGHRS and CDR2 YFSETQ. This CDR3 region has 17 residues. Trimming took 2 bases from V and 7 from J; bases not matched to a gene: 11. In DNA, the CDR3 is TGCGCCAGCAGCTTACATAGCGGGGGGGCCTCTCGGAATGAGCAGTTCTTC. Its translation is CASSLHSGGASRNEQFF.

V usage is TRBV5-1 and J usage is TRBJ2-7; 7 bases match TRBD2. The CDR3 covers 17 residues. Per germline, CDR1 SGHRS and CDR2 YFSETQ. V lost 3 bases and J lost 7; bases outside the gene matches: 19. The CDR3: CASSSAEWAGTTREQYF. Here the CDR3 DNA reads TGCGCCAGCAGCTCTGCGGAGTGGGCAGGGACTACGAGGGAGCAGTACTTC.

This clonotype was picked up a small number of times. The chain couples TRBV3-1 to TRBJ1-4; no reliable D call. Germline CDR1 reads LGHDT; CDR2 reads YNNKEL (reference sequence). V was trimmed by 7 bases and J by 0 bases, leaving 12 bases between them. The CDR3 runs 15 residues. The CDR3 reads CASTLTQATNEKLFF. In DNA, the CDR3 is TGTGCCAGCACCTTAACACAAGCAACTAATGAAAAACTGTTTTTT.

The V and J genes are TRBV5-1 and TRBJ2-6; D unclear. Germline values: CDR1 SGHRS, CDR2 YFSETQ. This CDR3 is 16 amino acids long. Trimming removed 0 bases at V and 0 bases at J, with 7 bases between. Written as DNA, the CDR3 is TGCGCCAGCAGCTTGGCTATAAACTCTGGGGCCAACGTCCTGACTTTC. This gives the protein CASSLAINSGANVLTF. The variable domain in full, completed from reference TRBV5-1 and TRBJ2-6, reads KAGVTQTPRYLIKTRGQQVTLSCSPISGHRSVSWYQQTPGQGLQFLFEYFSETQRNKGNFPGRFSGRQFSNSRSEMNVSTLELGDSALYLCASSLAINSGANVLTFGAGSRLTVL.

The chain is built from TRBV2 and TRBJ1-2; unclear D gene. V lost 7 bases to trimming and J lost 1 base, with 13 bases between them. Germline V lookup: CDR1 SNHLY, CDR2 FYNNEI. The CDR3 is made up of 14 amino acids. The CDR3: CASTSSDVNYGYTF. In DNA, the CDR3 is TGTGCCAGCACCTCTTCGGACGTTAACTATGGCTACACCTTC.

The sample holds a few counts of this clonotype. A much larger clonotype is one base distant, so this may be a read error. V gene TRBV20-1 combines with J gene TRBJ2-1; D tentatively fits TRBD1 or TRBD2 (5 bases each). The CDR3 runs to 16 residues. Germline CDR1 is DFQATT and CDR2 is SNEGSKA (reference sequence). CDR3 region: CSAVPPGPVGMNGQFF. CDR3 coding DNA: TGCAGTGCTGTCCCGCCGGGGCCCGTAGGGATGAATGGGCAGTTCTTC.

This sequence joins TRBV5-1 and TRBJ1-2; D is perhaps TRBD1 (5 bases). Trimming took off 2 bases at V and 2 bases at J, with 13 bases between the two ends. The CDR3 has 15 amino acids. The germline CDR1 and CDR2 sequences are SGHRS and YFSETQ. CDR3 in amino acids: CASSFNRDGNYGYTF. The CDR3 nucleotides read TGCGCCAGCAGCTTCAACCGGGACGGGAACTATGGCTACACCTTC. Supplemented by reference TRBV5-1 and TRBJ1-2, the full variable domain reads KAGVTQTPRYLIKTRGQQVTLSCSPISGHRSVSWYQQTPGQGLQFLFEYFSETQRNKGNFPGRFSGRQFSNSRSEMNVSTLELGDSALYLCASSFNRDGNYGYTFGSGTRLTVV.

The genes are TRBV29-1 and TRBJ2-5; D possibly matches TRBD1 or TRBD2 (5 bases each). This CDR3 has 12 residues. Per the germline V gene, CDR1 is SQVTM and CDR2 is ANQGSEA. V was shortened by 7 bases and J by 11 bases, with 20 bases between the two germline ends. CDR3 sequence reads: CSAVHGTGIQYF. DNA for the CDR3: TGCAGCGCTGTACACGGGACGGGTATTCAGTACTTC. Drawing the rest from reference TRBV29-1 and TRBJ2-5, the complete variable domain is SAVISQKPSRDICQRGTSLTIQCQVDSQVTMMFWYRQQPGQSLTLIATANQGSEATYESGFVIDKFPISRPNLTFSTLTVSNMSPEDSSIYLCSAVHGTGIQYFGPGTRLLVL.

Turning to this clonotype: A much more abundant neighbour one base away suggests this may be a read error. The J gene is TRBJ2-7, the V gene TRBV20-1, with D unresolved. Per the germline V gene, CDR1 is DFQATT and CDR2 is SNEGSKA (reference sequence). This CDR3 has 13 residues. This CDR3 is CRARHDGSYEQYF. In DNA form, the CDR3 reads TGCCGTGCTAGACACGACGGATCCTACGAGCAGTACTTC.

This clonotype appeared once. The chain combines TRBV5-1 with TRBJ1-6; TRBD1 agrees at 9 bases. CDR1 and CDR2 from the germline V gene are SGHRS and YFSETQ. J gave up 8 bases and V 4 bases, and 10 bases lay outside the gene matches. The CDR3 consists of 16 residues. The CDR3 sequence is CASSEPGQGPYSPLHF. In DNA form, the CDR3 reads TGCGCCAGCAGCGAGCCGGGACAGGGCCCCTATTCACCCCTCCACTTT.

J is TRBJ2-5 and V is TRBV15, with D unclear. The V gene lost 3 bases and the J gene lost 13 bases, with 18 bases spanning the gap. The CDR3 has 13 residues. Germline V gene data show CDR1 as LNHNV and CDR2 as YYDKDF (reference sequence). The CDR3 is CATSSRLAGSSYF. DNA for the CDR3: TGTGCCACCAGCAGCAGGTTAGCTGGATCCTCGTACTTC.